This T cell receptor beta chain was found in a study of chemoradiotherapy in HPV16-positive cancers. This table comes from immunoSEQ multiplex PCR, and its TCRdb copy is limited to in-frame clones, with some not included. The sample shows about 1,400 clones, about 90% of them seen only once. This TCR was recovered from a human donor with HPV-associated anogenital cancer. The sequenced sample was tumor tissue, obtained from a patient who underwent chemoradiotherapy.

CDR3: CASSFHRVNTEAFF. CDR3 nucleotide sequence: TGTGCCAGCAGCTTCCACAGGGTGAACACTGAAGCTTTCTTT. The genes are TRBV7-9 and TRBJ1-1, with a tentative D call TRBD1 (6 bases). The CDR3 length is 14 residues. V was pared by 3 bases and J by 0 bases, with 8 bases between. The V gene's germline CDR1 is SEHNR and CDR2 FQNEAQ (reference sequence).